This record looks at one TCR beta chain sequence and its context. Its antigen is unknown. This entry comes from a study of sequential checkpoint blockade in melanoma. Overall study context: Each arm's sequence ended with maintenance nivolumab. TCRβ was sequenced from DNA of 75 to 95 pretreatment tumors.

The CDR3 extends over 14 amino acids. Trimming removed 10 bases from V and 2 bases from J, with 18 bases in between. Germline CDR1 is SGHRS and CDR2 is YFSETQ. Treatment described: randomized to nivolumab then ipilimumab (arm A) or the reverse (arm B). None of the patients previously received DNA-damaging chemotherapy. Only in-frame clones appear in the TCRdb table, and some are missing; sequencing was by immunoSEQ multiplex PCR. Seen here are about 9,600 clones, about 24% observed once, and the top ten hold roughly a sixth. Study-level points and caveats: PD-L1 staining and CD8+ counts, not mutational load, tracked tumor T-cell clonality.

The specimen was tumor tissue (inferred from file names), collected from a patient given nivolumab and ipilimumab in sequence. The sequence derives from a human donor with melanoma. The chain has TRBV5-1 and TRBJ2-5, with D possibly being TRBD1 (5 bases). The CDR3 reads CASFQGSTQETQYF. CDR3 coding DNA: TGCGCCTCCTTCCAGGGCAGCACACAAGAGACCCAGTACTTC.